Below are 27 T cell receptor beta chains sequenced from a single sample in a study of blood T cell repertoires in COVID-19. Produced via immunoSEQ multiplex PCR; TCRdb's table is partial and in-frame only. The sample records 250,000 to 300,000 clones, about 88% being singletons. The sample taken for sequencing was PBMCs or T cells enriched from blood (not recorded which). These receptors originate from a woman aged 45 to 65 who had been exposed to COVID-19.

This chain uses TRBV5-8 with TRBJ2-3; 11 bases are shared with TRBD2. Germline lookup yields CDR1 SGHTS and CDR2 YDEGEE. The junction had 6 bases not matched to a gene; V was cut back by 0 bases and J by 3 bases. The CDR3 is 17 residues long. As DNA, the CDR3 is TGTGCCAGCAGCTTGGGACTAGCGGGGTTCTCAACAGATACGCAGTATTTT. Protein product: CASSLGLAGFSTDTQYF.

This chain connects TRBV28 to TRBJ2-7; 9 nucleotides align to TRBD1. CDR1 is MDHEN, CDR2 SYDVKM, per germline. The CDR3 loop spans 14 amino acids. After removal of 5 bases from V and 7 bases from J, the junction contained 9 bases not matched to a gene. CDR3 nucleotide sequence: TGTGCCAGCAGTCCAAGGACAGGGGAGAGGGAGCAGTACTTC. Translation: CASSPRTGEREQYF.

The V and J genes are TRBV7-9 and TRBJ1-6, with D perhaps TRBD1 (5 bases). V lost 1 base and J 9 bases, leaving 7 bases between the germline ends. The CDR3 is made up of 13 amino acids. In germline, CDR1 is SEHNR, CDR2 FQNEAQ (reference sequence). This chain's CDR3 is CASSLEGLSPLHF. The CDR3 region has the DNA TGTGCCAGCAGCTTAGAGGGGCTTTCACCCCTCCACTTT.

The V call is TRBV20-1, the J call TRBJ1-5, with D hard to call. Trimming left V 3 bases short and J 3 bases short, with 9 bases between. The CDR3 contains 13 residues. The germline V gene has CDR1 DFQATT and CDR2 SNEGSKA (reference sequence). The CDR3 here is CSASLQNNQPQHF. The DNA for the CDR3 is TGCAGTGCTAGTCTCCAGAACAATCAGCCCCAGCATTTT.

The chain joins TRBV29-1 to TRBJ2-1; D gene uncertain. Germline V gives CDR1 SQVTM, CDR2 ANQGSEA. The CDR3 is 11 amino acids. The V and J ends lost 6 bases and 10 bases respectively, with 13 bases between them. DNA for the CDR3: TGCAGCGTGGTGAGTCCTCCCGAGCAGTTCTTC. Translating gives CSVVSPPEQFF.

This chain links TRBV5-1 with TRBJ2-3; TRBD1 matches at 8 bases. CDR1 is SGHRS, CDR2 YFSETQ, per germline. This CDR3 comprises 15 residues. Trimming removed 3 bases from V and 3 bases from J; junction bases left unmatched: 6. CDR3 sequence: CASSWVDRETDTQYF. CDR3 coding DNA: TGCGCCAGCAGCTGGGTGGACAGGGAAACAGATACGCAGTATTTT.

The chain has TRBV24-1 and TRBJ2-1, with 7 nucleotides matching TRBD1. Germline V gives CDR1 KGHDR, CDR2 SFDVKD. The ends lost 2 bases at V and 8 bases at J; junction bases unmatched: 5. The CDR3 runs to 14 residues. CDR3 bases: TGTGCCACCAGTGATTCCGCACAGGGGTATGAGCAGTTCTTC. As protein: CATSDSAQGYEQFF.

The V call is TRBV27, the J call TRBJ1-1; D perhaps matches TRBD1 (6 bases). The CDR3 is made up of 15 amino acids. Germline lookup yields CDR1 MNHEY and CDR2 SMNVEV (reference sequence). V dropped 3 bases and J dropped 0 bases, with 11 bases sitting between them. The CDR3 DNA reads TGTGCCAGCAGTTTGAACAGGGCCCTGAACACTGAAGCTTTCTTT. Protein product: CASSLNRALNTEAFF.

This clone appeared once. The gene calls are TRBV21-1 and TRBJ2-1; the table's D call TRBD1 went unverified against the DNA. TRBV21-1 is listed as a pseudogene. The CDR3 length is 14 residues. Written as DNA, the CDR3 is TGTGCCAGCAGCAAAGACGTGGGGGCTGGAGAGCAGTTCTTC. This gives the protein CASSKDVGAGEQFF.

The rearrangement links TRBV18 to TRBJ2-1; 8 positions match TRBD1. J was trimmed by 8 bases and V by 3 bases; bases with no gene match: 6. CDR1 is KGHSH, CDR2 LQKENI, per germline. CDR3 length: 14 amino acids. In nucleotides, the CDR3 is TGTGCCAGCTCACCCAGACAGGGGAACCATGAGCAGTTCTTC. It specifies CASSPRQGNHEQFF. Complete variable domain (other parts from reference TRBV18 and TRBJ2-1): NAGVMQNPRHLVRRRGQEARLRCSPMKGHSHVYWYRQLPEEGLKFMVYLQKENIIDESGMPKERFSAEFPKEGPSILRIQQVVRGDSAAYFCASSPRQGNHEQFFGPGTRLTVL.

The genes are TRBV28 and TRBJ1-1; D gene unclear. Trimming shortened V by 6 bases and J by 6 bases, and 11 bases separated the two germline ends. Germline V gene data show CDR1 as MDHEN and CDR2 as SYDVKM. This CDR3 contains 12 residues. In DNA, the CDR3 is TGTGCCAGCAGCCTCGTCAGGTCTGAAGCTTTCTTT. Translating gives CASSLVRSEAFF.

V gene TRBV5-1 combines with J gene TRBJ2-1; D remains unclear. Trimming took off 2 bases at V and 2 bases at J, with 8 bases between the two ends. The CDR3 runs 14 residues. Looked up from germline, CDR1 is SGHRS and CDR2 is YFSETQ. CDR3 loop: CASSLSQTYNEQFF. In DNA, the CDR3 is TGCGCCAGCAGCTTATCCCAGACCTACAATGAGCAGTTCTTC.

The chain couples TRBV7-3 to TRBJ2-3, with D hard to call. The germline gives CDR1 SGHTA, CDR2 FQGTGA. The CDR3 consists of 13 residues. Trimming removed 5 bases from V and 8 bases from J, with 14 bases in between. This CDR3 is CASSQTSAATQYF. The CDR3 DNA reads TGTGCCAGCAGCCAGACCTCGGCGGCTACGCAGTATTTT. Full variable domain (missing parts from reference TRBV7-3 and TRBJ2-3): GAGVSQTPSNKVTEKGKYVELRCDPISGHTALYWYRQSLGQGPEFLIYFQGTGAADDSGLPNDRFFAVRPEGSVSTLKIQRTERGDSAVYLCASSQTSAATQYFGPGTRLTVL.

The rearrangement links TRBV7-9 to TRBJ2-5; 10 positions agree with TRBD2. CDR3 size: 16 residues. Germline V gene data show CDR1 as SEHNR and CDR2 as FQNEAQ (reference sequence). The V gene end was trimmed by 4 bases and the J gene end by 2 bases; junction bases not matched to a gene: 7. CDR3 nucleotide sequence: TGTGCCAGCAGCTCCCTTAGCGGGGGGACACAAGAGACCCAGTACTTC. This encodes CASSSLSGGTQETQYF.

V usage is TRBV2 and J usage is TRBJ1-2; 8 bases align to TRBD1. This CDR3 spans 15 amino acids. With V trimmed by 5 bases and J by 6 bases, 11 bases remained unmatched. Per the germline V gene, CDR1 is SNHLY and CDR2 is FYNNEI. The CDR3 DNA follows: TGTGCCAGCAGTCCCCGTGACAGGGGAATCGATGGCTACACCTTC. It is translated as CASSPRDRGIDGYTF.

The chain uses TRBV10-1 and TRBJ2-1, with D possibly TRBD1 on 6 matching bases. The V end lost 2 bases, the J end lost 6 bases, and 14 bases lay between the germline ends. Germline CDR1 is WNHNN and CDR2 is SYGVQD (reference sequence). The CDR3 extends over 15 amino acids. CDR3 residues: CASSEQWGRGNEQFF. CDR3 DNA: TGCGCCAGCAGTGAGCAGTGGGGCAGGGGCAATGAGCAGTTCTTC.

The rearrangement uses TRBV5-1 and TRBJ1-6; D perhaps matches TRBD1 (6 bases). The germline V gene has CDR1 SGHRS and CDR2 YFSETQ. V lost 4 bases, J lost 7 bases, and 18 bases lay in between. The CDR3 runs to 16 residues. The CDR3 sequence: CASSPTPGHQNSPLHF. Written as DNA, the CDR3 is TGCGCCAGCAGCCCAACCCCGGGACACCAAAATTCACCCCTCCACTTT.

The V call is TRBV6-5, the J call TRBJ1-2; tentatively, D is TRBD1 (6 bases). Germline assignment: CDR1 MNHEY and CDR2 SVGAGI. The CDR3 sequence is 14 residues long. V was shortened by 5 bases and J by 8 bases, with 18 bases between the two germline ends. CDR3: CASSPSQGSVGYTF. In DNA form, the CDR3 reads TGTGCCAGCAGTCCTTCCCAGGGGTCGGTGGGCTACACCTTC.

This clone has only one observation. V usage is TRBV2 and J usage is TRBJ1-2; D gene ambiguous. Deletions cut 3 bases from V and 2 bases from J, with 10 bases between. This CDR3 has 14 residues. The germline CDR1 and CDR2 sequences are SNHLY and FYNNEI. The CDR3 DNA is TGTGCCAGCAGTGAGAGCCCCCGGAACTATGGCTACACCTTC. Amino acids: CASSESPRNYGYTF. The complete variable domain, with remaining parts taken from reference TRBV2 and TRBJ1-2, reads EPEVTQTPSHQVTQMGQEVILRCVPISNHLYFYWYRQILGQKVEFLVSFYNNEISEKSEIFDDQFSVERPDGSNFTLKIRSTKLEDSAMYFCASSESPRNYGYTFGSGTRLTVV.

The V call is TRBV28, the J call TRBJ1-2; no clear D. This CDR3 spans 14 amino acids. The germline V gene has CDR1 MDHEN and CDR2 SYDVKM. Trimming took off 7 bases at V and 3 bases at J, with 15 bases between the two ends. This chain's CDR3 is CASTLPGLDYGYTF. The CDR3, as DNA: TGTGCCAGCACCCTCCCAGGACTGGACTATGGCTACACCTTC.

The V call is TRBV2, the J call TRBJ2-7, with D maybe TRBD2 (5 bases). Trimming cost V 8 bases and J 0 bases, with 11 bases left between them. Germline lookup yields CDR1 SNHLY and CDR2 FYNNEI. The CDR3 covers 13 residues. Here the CDR3 reads CASGRGISYEQYF. CDR3 DNA: TGTGCCAGCGGCCGGGGTATCTCCTACGAGCAGTACTTC.

V usage is TRBV29-1 and J usage is TRBJ2-1; no clear D gene. The CDR3 sequence is 10 residues long. Germline-derived CDR1 and CDR2 are SQVTM and ANQGSEA. Trimming took off 4 bases at V and 5 bases at J, with 3 bases between the two ends. The CDR3 loop reads CSVGHNEQFF. Here the CDR3 DNA reads TGCAGCGTTGGGCACAATGAGCAGTTCTTC.

This clone was seen a handful of times. The chain recombines TRBV27 with TRBJ1-2; D is unclear. CDR3 size: 14 residues. V was shortened by 8 bases and J by 0 bases, with 13 bases between the two germline ends. From germline, CDR1 is MNHEY and CDR2 SMNVEV (reference sequence). The CDR3 sequence is CASAPLTANYGYTF. As DNA, the CDR3 is TGTGCCAGCGCGCCGCTTACCGCTAACTATGGCTACACCTTC.

The V call is TRBV6-4, the J call TRBJ2-3, with a weak D call TRBD2 (5 bases). The CDR3 covers 14 residues. V lost 3 bases and J lost 2, with 9 bases in between. Looked up from germline, CDR1 is MRHNA and CDR2 is SNTAGT. The CDR3 here is CASSELAYTDTQYF. For the CDR3, the DNA is TGTGCCAGCAGTGAGCTAGCTTACACAGATACGCAGTATTTT.

The CDR3 sequence is CASSSLRRQGGGSAFF. The CDR3 DNA reads TGTGCCAGCAGCTCCTTACGAAGACAGGGAGGAGGATCAGCTTTCTTT. The V call is TRBV5-6, the J call TRBJ1-1; 7 positions agree with TRBD1. The CDR3 length is 16 residues. With V trimmed by 3 bases and J by 10 bases, 18 bases remained unmatched. Looked up from germline, CDR1 is SGHDT and CDR2 is YYEEEE.

This chain joins TRBV12-3 or TRBV12-4 and TRBJ1-1; D unresolved. V was cut by 2 bases and J by 8 bases, with 6 bases left in between. The CDR3 is 11 amino acids. In DNA form, the CDR3 reads TGTGCCAGCAGTTTATATGAGGAAGCTTTCTTT. Translating it yields CASSLYEEAFF.

This chain uses TRBV10-3 with TRBJ1-5; 7 bases are shared with TRBD1. Germline CDR1 reads ENHRY; CDR2 reads SYGVKD. Trimming took 10 bases from V and 4 from J; bases not matched to a gene: 10. There are 14 residues in the CDR3. The CDR3 here is CATRDSGLNQPQHF. DNA for the CDR3: TGTGCCACCAGGGACAGCGGTCTAAATCAGCCCCAGCATTTT.